This entry lists 14 T cell receptor beta chains sequenced from one sample in a study of neurological immune-mediated disorders. TCRdb used MiXCR to reprocess the 5' RACE reads, holding one entry per CDR3 protein. Among roughly 74,000 distinct CDR3 sequences listed, roughly 5.5% were seen once. Sequences were obtained from PBMCs. The origin of the receptors is a man aged 18-30 years with multiple sclerosis.

This clonotype was seen more than once but under ten times. The chain is built from TRBV20-1 and TRBJ2-7, with 12 bases lining up with TRBD2. The J segment lost 6 bases and the V segment lost 5 bases, leaving 11 bases of the junction unmatched. This CDR3 is built from 15 residues. The germline V gene has CDR1 DFQATT and CDR2 SNEGSKA (reference sequence). The CDR3, as DNA: TGCAGTGCTCCCCACCCGCTAGCGGGGGGGCGCGAGCAGTACTTC. Translation gives CSAPHPLAGGREQYF.

This clonotype was picked up many times. The chain has TRBV5-1 and TRBJ2-3; 14 nucleotides match TRBD2. The ends lost 1 base at V and 6 bases at J; junction bases unmatched: 4. Germline V gives CDR1 SGHRS, CDR2 YFSETQ. CDR3 length: 16 amino acids. This chain's CDR3 is CASSLSGTSGSDTQYF. The CDR3 nucleotides are TGCGCCAGCAGCTTGAGTGGGACTAGCGGGAGCGATACGCAGTATTTT. The whole variable domain, remainder taken from reference TRBV5-1 and TRBJ2-3, is KAGVTQTPRYLIKTRGQQVTLSCSPISGHRSVSWYQQTPGQGLQFLFEYFSETQRNKGNFPGRFSGRQFSNSRSEMNVSTLELGDSALYLCASSLSGTSGSDTQYFGPGTRLTVL.

This clonotype came up many times. This chain connects TRBV27 to TRBJ1-1, with TRBD1 matching over 9 bases. Germline V lookup: CDR1 MNHEY, CDR2 SMNVEV (reference sequence). The CDR3 length is 16 residues. With 2 bases clipped from V and 4 bases from J, the junction kept 8 bases outside the gene matches. As DNA, the CDR3 is TGTGCCAGCAGTTTAGACGGACAGGGGCGAATCACTGAAGCTTTCTTT. Translated, it gives CASSLDGQGRITEAFF.

This clonotype was seen at least ten times. This chain connects TRBV27 to TRBJ2-7; 9 positions agree with TRBD1. Germline CDR1 reads MNHEY; CDR2 reads SMNVEV (reference sequence). The CDR3 totals 14 residues. V trimming: 2 bases; J trimming: 3 bases; junction bases outside the gene matches: 2. This chain's CDR3 is CASSLGTGNYEQYF. The CDR3 nucleotides are TGTGCCAGCAGTTTAGGGACAGGGAACTACGAGCAGTACTTC.

This clonotype was observed many times. CDR3 amino acids: CASSETSVTEQYF. CDR3 sequence (DNA): TGTGCCAGCTCCGAGACTAGCGTTACCGAGCAGTACTTC. The chain is built from TRBV27 and TRBJ2-7; 8 bases match TRBD2. Germline CDR1 reads MNHEY; CDR2 reads SMNVEV (reference sequence). V gave up 8 bases and J gave up 6 bases; unmatched junction bases: 9. The CDR3 is 13 amino acids.

This clonotype was detected ten times or more. The V gene is TRBV5-5, the J gene TRBJ2-3; D perhaps matches TRBD1 (5 bases). The CDR3 spans 14 residues. V was pared by 4 bases and J by 4 bases, with 13 bases between. Germline lookup yields CDR1 SGHKS and CDR2 YYEKEE (reference sequence). The CDR3 nucleotides read TGTGCCAGCAGCCCTGGACATACCTCAGATACGCAGTATTTT. It specifies CASSPGHTSDTQYF.

This clonotype has ten or more counts. The chain employs TRBV6-6 and TRBJ2-7; D possibly corresponds to TRBD2 (6 bases). V was shortened by 8 bases and J by 7 bases, with 18 bases between the two germline ends. This CDR3 is 13 amino acids long. The germline V gene has CDR1 MNHNY and CDR2 SVGAGI (reference sequence). CDR3 DNA sequence: TGTGCCAGCGGGACCCCGGGCGGGATTGAGCAGTACTTC. Translating it yields CASGTPGGIEQYF.

Many counts were recorded for this clonotype. At one of its ends the junction is not consistent with the germline gene, which may arise from a read error. The CDR3 sequence is CASSLGLRPQNF. The DNA of the CDR3 is TGCGCCAGCAGCTTGGGGTTACGGCCCCAGAATTTT. The rearrangement uses TRBV5-1 and TRBJ1-5; no reliable D call. Germline lookup yields CDR1 SGHRS and CDR2 YFSETQ. The CDR3 runs 12 residues.

This clonotype was seen repeatedly, ten times or more. The V gene is TRBV5-4, the J gene TRBJ2-7; possibly TRBD1 for D (5 bases). With 4 bases removed from V and 3 bases from J, the gap between germline ends came to 20 bases. CDR1 SGHNT and CDR2 YYREEE come from the germline V gene (reference sequence). This CDR3 comprises 16 residues. In DNA, the CDR3 is TGTGCCAGCAGCACCAACTCCCCCAGGGTGGTCTACGAGCAGTACTTC. Translating gives CASSTNSPRVVYEQYF.

This clonotype has a count of ten or more. This chain uses TRBV9 with TRBJ2-2; D call uncertain. Germline CDR1 is SGDLS and CDR2 is YYNGEE. The CDR3 has 14 residues. The V and J ends lost 0 bases and 0 bases respectively, with 3 bases between them. DNA for the CDR3: TGTGCCAGCAGCGTAGCCGCGAACACCGGGGAGCTGTTTTTT. Amino acids: CASSVAANTGELFF.

As for this clonotype: This may come from a read error, since a much larger clone is one base off. The genes are TRBV9 and TRBJ2-2, with 9 bases matching TRBD1. The CDR3 sequence is 15 residues long. The germline gives CDR1 SGDLS, CDR2 YYNGEE. The CDR3: CVSSVTQGATGELFF. As DNA, the CDR3 is TGTGTCAGCAGCGTAACACAGGGGGCTACCGGGGAGCTGTTTTTT. Full variable domain (outside the CDR3, taken from reference TRBV9 and TRBJ2-2): DSGVTQTPKHLITATGQRVTLRCSPRSGDLSVYWYQQSLDQGLQFLIQYYNGEERAKGNILERFSAQQFPDLHSELNLSSLELGDSALYFCVSSVTQGATGELFFGEGSRLTVL.

This clonotype has a handful of counts. CDR3 in amino acids: CASSFGKSGTALHNEQFF. DNA of the CDR3: TGTGCCAGCAGCTTTGGGAAGTCCGGGACGGCGCTCCACAATGAGCAGTTCTTC. V gene TRBV7-9 combines with J gene TRBJ2-1; D might be TRBD1 or TRBD2, each matching 5 bases. Germline CDR1 and CDR2: SEHNR and FQNEAQ (reference sequence). The CDR3 is made up of 18 amino acids. V shed 3 bases and J shed 5 bases, with 23 bases lying between them.

This clonotype occurred a few times. The V gene is TRBV6-5, the J gene TRBJ2-1, with 10 bases fitting TRBD1. The germline V gene encodes CDR1 MNHEY and CDR2 SVGAGI. V shed 4 bases and J 2 bases; nucleotides not matched to a gene: 2. The CDR3 spans 15 residues. The CDR3: CASSWTGGTYNEQFF. The CDR3 DNA is TGTGCCAGCAGTTGGACAGGGGGAACCTACAATGAGCAGTTCTTC.

In its sample, this clonotype was seen many times. The CDR3 DNA sequence: TGTGCCTGGAGTGTTGGCCACAACTATGGCTACACCTTC. Its protein product is CAWSVGHNYGYTF. This rearrangement joins TRBV30 to TRBJ1-2; D not certain. Trimming removed 0 bases from V and 2 bases from J, with 7 bases in between. The germline CDR1 and CDR2 sequences are GTSNPN and SVGIG (reference sequence). There are 13 residues in the CDR3.